This T cell receptor (beta chain) was identified during a study of shared T cell receptors in the human thymus. V lost 2 bases to trimming and J lost 7 bases; unmatched junction nucleotides: 9. The CDR3 extends over 15 amino acids. Germline lookup yields CDR1 MNHEY and CDR2 SVGAGI. Generated by immunoSEQ multiplex PCR, the TCRdb table keeps only in-frame clones and is missing some. Of 630,000 or so clones listed, around 87% are singletons. The same sample was also studied in work on human thymus T cells. From that study: Repertoires from thymus and blood appeared to show biased V and J gene usage. Highly overlapping thymic repertoires among unrelated individuals were reported in related research.

The chain carries TRBV6-5 and TRBJ2-7; TRBD1 aligns across 9 bases. The TCR was taken from a boy under two years old with a congenital heart defect. Sequencing used thymocytes. CDR3 in DNA: TGTGCCAGCAGTTACCGTTCACAGGGGGCGGGAGAGCAGTACTTC. It yields the protein CASSYRSQGAGEQYF.